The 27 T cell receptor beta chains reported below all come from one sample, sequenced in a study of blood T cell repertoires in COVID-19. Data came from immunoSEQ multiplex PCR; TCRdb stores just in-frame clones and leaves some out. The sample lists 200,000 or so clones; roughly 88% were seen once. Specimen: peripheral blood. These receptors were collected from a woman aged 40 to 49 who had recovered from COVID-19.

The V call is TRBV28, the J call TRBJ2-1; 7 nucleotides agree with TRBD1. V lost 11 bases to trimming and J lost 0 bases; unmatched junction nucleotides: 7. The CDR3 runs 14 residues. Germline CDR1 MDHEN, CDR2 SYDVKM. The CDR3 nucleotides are TGTGCCTCCAAAACAGGGGACTCCTACAATGAGCAGTTCTTC. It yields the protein CASKTGDSYNEQFF.

The CDR3 region is CASSEVTGADEQFF. In DNA, the CDR3 is TGTGCCAGCAGTGAGGTGACAGGGGCAGATGAGCAGTTCTTC. The chain is built from TRBV6-4 and TRBJ2-1; 8 bases line up with TRBD1. Germline V gene lookup returns CDR1 MRHNA and CDR2 SNTAGT. The junction had 6 bases not matched to a gene; V was cut back by 3 bases and J by 8 bases. The CDR3 loop spans 14 amino acids.

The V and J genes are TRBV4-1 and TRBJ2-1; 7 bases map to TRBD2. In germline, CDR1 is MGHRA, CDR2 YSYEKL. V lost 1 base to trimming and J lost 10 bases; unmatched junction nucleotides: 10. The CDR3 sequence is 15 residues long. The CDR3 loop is CASSQGYTQLAEQFF. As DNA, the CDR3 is TGCGCCAGCAGCCAAGGCTACACACAACTAGCGGAGCAGTTCTTC.

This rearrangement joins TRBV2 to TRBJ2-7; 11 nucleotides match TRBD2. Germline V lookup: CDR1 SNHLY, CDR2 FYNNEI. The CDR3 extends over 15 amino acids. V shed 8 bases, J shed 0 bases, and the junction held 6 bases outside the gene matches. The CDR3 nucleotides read TGTGCCAGCGGAAAGGGACTAGCGGCCTCCTACGAGCAGTACTTC. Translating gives CASGKGLAASYEQYF.

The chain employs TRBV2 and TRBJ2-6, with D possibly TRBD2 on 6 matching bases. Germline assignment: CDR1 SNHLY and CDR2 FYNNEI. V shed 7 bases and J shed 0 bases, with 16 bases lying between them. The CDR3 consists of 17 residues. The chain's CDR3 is CASTMGGTVSGANVLTF. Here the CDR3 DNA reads TGTGCCAGCACCATGGGAGGTACAGTCTCTGGGGCCAACGTCCTGACTTTC. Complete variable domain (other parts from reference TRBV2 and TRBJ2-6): EPEVTQTPSHQVTQMGQEVILRCVPISNHLYFYWYRQILGQKVEFLVSFYNNEISEKSEIFDDQFSVERPDGSNFTLKIRSTKLEDSAMYFCASTMGGTVSGANVLTFGAGSRLTVL.

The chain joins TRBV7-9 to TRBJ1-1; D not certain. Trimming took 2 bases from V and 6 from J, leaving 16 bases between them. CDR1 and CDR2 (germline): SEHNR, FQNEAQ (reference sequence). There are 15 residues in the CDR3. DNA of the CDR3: TGTGCCAGCAGCTTATTCCTCACGGGAATGGCTGAAGCTTTCTTT. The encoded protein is CASSLFLTGMAEAFF. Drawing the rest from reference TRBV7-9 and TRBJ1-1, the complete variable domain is DTGVSQNPRHKITKRGQNVTFRCDPISEHNRLYWYRQTLGQGPEFLTYFQNEAQLEKSRLLSDRFSAERPKGSFSTLEIQRTEQGDSAMYLCASSLFLTGMAEAFFGQGTRLTVV.

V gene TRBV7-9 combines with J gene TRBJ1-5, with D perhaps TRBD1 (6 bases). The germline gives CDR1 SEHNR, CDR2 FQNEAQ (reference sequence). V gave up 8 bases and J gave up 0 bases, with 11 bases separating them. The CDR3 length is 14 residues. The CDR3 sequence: CASAGAGSNQPQHF. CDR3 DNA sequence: TGTGCCAGCGCGGGGGCCGGTAGCAATCAGCCCCAGCATTTT.

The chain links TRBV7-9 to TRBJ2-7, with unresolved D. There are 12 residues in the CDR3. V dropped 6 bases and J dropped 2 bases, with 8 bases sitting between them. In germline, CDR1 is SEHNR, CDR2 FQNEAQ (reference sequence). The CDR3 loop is CASSYSTYEQYF. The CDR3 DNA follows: TGTGCCAGCAGTTACTCAACCTACGAGCAGTACTTC.

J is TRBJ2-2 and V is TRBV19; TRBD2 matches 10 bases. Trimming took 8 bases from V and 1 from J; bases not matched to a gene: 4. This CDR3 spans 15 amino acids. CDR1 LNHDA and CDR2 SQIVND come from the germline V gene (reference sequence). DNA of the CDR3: TGTGCCAGTTCAACTAGCGGGGTGAACACCGGGGAGCTGTTTTTT. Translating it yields CASSTSGVNTGELFF.

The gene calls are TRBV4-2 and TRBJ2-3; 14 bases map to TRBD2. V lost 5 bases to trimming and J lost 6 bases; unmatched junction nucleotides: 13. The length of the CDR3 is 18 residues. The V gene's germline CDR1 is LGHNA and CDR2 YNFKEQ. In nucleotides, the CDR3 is TGTGCCAGCAGCTACCGACTAGCGGGAGGGCGGGAGGTGGATACGCAGTATTTT. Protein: CASSYRLAGGREVDTQYF.

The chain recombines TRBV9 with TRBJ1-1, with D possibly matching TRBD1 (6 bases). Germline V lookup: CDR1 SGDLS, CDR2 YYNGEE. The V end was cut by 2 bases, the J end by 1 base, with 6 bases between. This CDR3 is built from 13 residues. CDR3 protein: CASSVGANTEAFF. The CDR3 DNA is TGTGCCAGCAGCGTGGGGGCGAACACTGAAGCTTTCTTT.

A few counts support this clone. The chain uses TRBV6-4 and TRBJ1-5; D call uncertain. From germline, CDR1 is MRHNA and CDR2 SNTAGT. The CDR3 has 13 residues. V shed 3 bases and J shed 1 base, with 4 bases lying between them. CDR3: CASSEESNQPQHF. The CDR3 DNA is TGTGCCAGCAGTGAAGAGAGCAATCAGCCCCAGCATTTT.

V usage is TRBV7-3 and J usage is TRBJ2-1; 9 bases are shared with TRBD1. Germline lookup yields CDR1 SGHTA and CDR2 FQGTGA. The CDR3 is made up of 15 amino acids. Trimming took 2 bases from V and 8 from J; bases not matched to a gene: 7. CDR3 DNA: TGTGCCAGCAGCTTATTAGGGACAGGGACCGATGAGCAGTTCTTC. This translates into CASSLLGTGTDEQFF. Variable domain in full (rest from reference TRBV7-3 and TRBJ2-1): GAGVSQTPSNKVTEKGKYVELRCDPISGHTALYWYRQSLGQGPEFLIYFQGTGAADDSGLPNDRFFAVRPEGSVSTLKIQRTERGDSAVYLCASSLLGTGTDEQFFGPGTRLTVL.

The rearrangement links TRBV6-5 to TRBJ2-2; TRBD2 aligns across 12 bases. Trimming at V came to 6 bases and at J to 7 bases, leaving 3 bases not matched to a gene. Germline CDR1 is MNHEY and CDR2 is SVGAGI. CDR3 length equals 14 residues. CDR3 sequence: CASRRLAGDGELFF. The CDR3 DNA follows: TGTGCCAGCAGAAGACTAGCGGGAGACGGGGAGCTGTTTTTT.

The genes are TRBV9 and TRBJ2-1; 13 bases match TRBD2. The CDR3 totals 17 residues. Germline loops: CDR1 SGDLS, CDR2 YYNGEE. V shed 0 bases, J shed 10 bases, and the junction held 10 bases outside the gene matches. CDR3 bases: TGTGCCAGCAGCGTAGATCTTGGACTAGCGGGAGTCATGGAGCAGTTCTTC. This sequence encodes CASSVDLGLAGVMEQFF.

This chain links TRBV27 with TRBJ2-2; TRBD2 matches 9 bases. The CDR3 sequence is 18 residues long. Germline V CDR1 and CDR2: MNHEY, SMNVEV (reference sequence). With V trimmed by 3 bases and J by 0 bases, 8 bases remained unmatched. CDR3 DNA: TGTGCCAGCAGTTTCGGGCCTAGCGGGGACGCGAACACCGGGGAGCTGTTTTTT. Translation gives CASSFGPSGDANTGELFF.

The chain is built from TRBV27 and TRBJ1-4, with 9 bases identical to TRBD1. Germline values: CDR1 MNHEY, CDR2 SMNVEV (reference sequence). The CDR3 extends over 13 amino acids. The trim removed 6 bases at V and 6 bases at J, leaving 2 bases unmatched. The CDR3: CASRRDRDEKLFF. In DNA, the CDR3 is TGTGCCAGCAGGCGGGACAGGGATGAAAAACTGTTTTTT.

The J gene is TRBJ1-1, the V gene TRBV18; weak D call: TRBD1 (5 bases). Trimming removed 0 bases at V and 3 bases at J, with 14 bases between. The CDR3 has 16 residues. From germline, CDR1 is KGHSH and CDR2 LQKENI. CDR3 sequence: CASSPPNPVRDTEAFF. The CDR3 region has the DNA TGTGCCAGCTCACCACCGAACCCGGTCAGGGACACTGAAGCTTTCTTT.

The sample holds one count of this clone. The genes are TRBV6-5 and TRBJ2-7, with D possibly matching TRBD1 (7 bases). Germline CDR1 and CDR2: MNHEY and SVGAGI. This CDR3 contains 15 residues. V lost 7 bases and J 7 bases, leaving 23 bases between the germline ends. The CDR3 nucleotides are TGTGCCAGCACCTCAGGAGGGGGCCGGTCGGGGGAGCAGTACTTC. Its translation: CASTSGGGRSGEQYF.

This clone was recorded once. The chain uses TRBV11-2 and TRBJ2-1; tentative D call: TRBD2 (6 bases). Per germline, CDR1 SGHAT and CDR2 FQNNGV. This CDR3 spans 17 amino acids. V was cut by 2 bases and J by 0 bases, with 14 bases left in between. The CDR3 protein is CASSLNPAGSSYNEQFF. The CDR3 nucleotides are TGTGCCAGCAGCTTAAATCCCGCGGGATCCTCCTACAATGAGCAGTTCTTC.

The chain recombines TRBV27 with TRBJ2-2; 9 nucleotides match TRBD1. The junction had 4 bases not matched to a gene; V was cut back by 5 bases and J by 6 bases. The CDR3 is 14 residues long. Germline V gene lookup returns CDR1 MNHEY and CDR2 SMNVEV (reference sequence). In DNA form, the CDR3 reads TGTGCCAGCAGTGCACGACAGGGGGCCGGGGAGCTGTTTTTT. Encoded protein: CASSARQGAGELFF.

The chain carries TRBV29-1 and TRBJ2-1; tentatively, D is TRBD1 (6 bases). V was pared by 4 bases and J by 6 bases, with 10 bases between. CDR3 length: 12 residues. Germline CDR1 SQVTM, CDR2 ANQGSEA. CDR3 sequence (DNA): TGCAGCGTTGTCGTCAGGGGCAATGAGCAGTTCTTC. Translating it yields CSVVVRGNEQFF.

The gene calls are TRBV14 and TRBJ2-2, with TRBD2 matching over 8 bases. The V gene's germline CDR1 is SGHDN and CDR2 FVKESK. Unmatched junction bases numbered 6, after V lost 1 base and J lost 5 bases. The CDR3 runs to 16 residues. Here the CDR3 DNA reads TGTGCCAGCAGCCAAGGAAGCGGGAGCTATACCGGGGAGCTGTTTTTT. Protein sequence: CASSQGSGSYTGELFF.

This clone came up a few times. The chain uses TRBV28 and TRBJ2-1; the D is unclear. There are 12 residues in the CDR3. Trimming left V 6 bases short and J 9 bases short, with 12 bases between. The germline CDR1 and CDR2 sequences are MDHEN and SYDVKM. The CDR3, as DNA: TGTGCCAGCAGGAGTCAAATCCTTGAGCAGTTCTTC. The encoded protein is CASRSQILEQFF.

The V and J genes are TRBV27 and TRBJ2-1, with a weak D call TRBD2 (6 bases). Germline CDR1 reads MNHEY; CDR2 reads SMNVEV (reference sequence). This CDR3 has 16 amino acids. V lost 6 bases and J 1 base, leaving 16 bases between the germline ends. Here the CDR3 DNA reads TGTGCCAGCAGCTTTTCGACGCGGGGATCCTACAATGAGCAGTTCTTC. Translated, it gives CASSFSTRGSYNEQFF.

CDR3: CSVVGLAGQDTQYF. The CDR3 DNA reads as TGCAGCGTTGTAGGGCTAGCGGGGCAAGATACGCAGTATTTT. The chain recombines TRBV29-1 with TRBJ2-3, with 9 bases that match TRBD2. The CDR3 covers 14 residues. Germline lookup yields CDR1 SQVTM and CDR2 ANQGSEA. V gave up 4 bases and J gave up 5 bases; unmatched junction bases: 7.

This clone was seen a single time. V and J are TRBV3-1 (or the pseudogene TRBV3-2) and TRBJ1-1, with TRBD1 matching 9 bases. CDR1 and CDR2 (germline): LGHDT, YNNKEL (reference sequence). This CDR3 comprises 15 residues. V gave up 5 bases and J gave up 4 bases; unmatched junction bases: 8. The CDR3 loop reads CASSYGQGTGTEAFF. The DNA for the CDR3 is TGTGCCAGCAGCTACGGACAGGGGACTGGCACTGAAGCTTTCTTT.